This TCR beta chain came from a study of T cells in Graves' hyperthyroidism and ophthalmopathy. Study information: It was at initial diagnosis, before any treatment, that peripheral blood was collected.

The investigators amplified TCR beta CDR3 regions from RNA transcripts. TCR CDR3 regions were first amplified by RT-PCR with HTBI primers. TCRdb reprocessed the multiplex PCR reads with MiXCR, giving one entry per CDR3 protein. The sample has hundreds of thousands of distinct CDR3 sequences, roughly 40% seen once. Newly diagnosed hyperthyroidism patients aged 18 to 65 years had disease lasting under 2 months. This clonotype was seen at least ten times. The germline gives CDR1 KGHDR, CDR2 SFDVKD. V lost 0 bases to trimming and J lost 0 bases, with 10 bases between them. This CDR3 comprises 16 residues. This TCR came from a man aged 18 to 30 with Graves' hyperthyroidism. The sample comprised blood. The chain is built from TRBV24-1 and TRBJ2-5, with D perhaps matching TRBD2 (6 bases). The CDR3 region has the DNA TGTGCCACCAGTGATTTGTCTGCGGGGTACCAAGAGACCCAGTACTTC. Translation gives CATSDLSAGYQETQYF.